Sequencing of this T cell receptor beta chain was carried out in a study of blood T cell repertoires in COVID-19. Overall study: Collection of acute and convalescent COVID-19 samples took place in the United States, Italy and Spain. In each case, the material was cDNA or gDNA derived from T cells, B-cell-depleted T cells, or PBMCs.

CDR1 MNHEY and CDR2 SMNVEV come from the germline V gene (reference sequence). Trimming took 6 bases from V and 6 from J; bases not matched to a gene: 5. The CDR3 totals 13 residues. Per the original data handling: Researchers report that nucleated cell counts were estimated from reference gene primer amplification. Repertoires were generated with immunoSEQ multiplex PCR, while TCRdb's copy carries only in-frame clones and drops some. V, J and clone size are taken as reported in that table, and D and trimming were inferred from the DNA itself. The table has a few hundred thousand clones, around 88% seen once.

Sequencing used peripheral blood. The rearrangement uses TRBV27 and TRBJ1-1, with 9 bases aligning to TRBD1. This clonotype was sampled from a woman aged 45-65 years with acute or convalescent COVID-19. The chain's CDR3 is CASRTGGVAEAFF. Here the CDR3 DNA reads TGTGCCAGCAGGACAGGGGGAGTCGCTGAAGCTTTCTTT.